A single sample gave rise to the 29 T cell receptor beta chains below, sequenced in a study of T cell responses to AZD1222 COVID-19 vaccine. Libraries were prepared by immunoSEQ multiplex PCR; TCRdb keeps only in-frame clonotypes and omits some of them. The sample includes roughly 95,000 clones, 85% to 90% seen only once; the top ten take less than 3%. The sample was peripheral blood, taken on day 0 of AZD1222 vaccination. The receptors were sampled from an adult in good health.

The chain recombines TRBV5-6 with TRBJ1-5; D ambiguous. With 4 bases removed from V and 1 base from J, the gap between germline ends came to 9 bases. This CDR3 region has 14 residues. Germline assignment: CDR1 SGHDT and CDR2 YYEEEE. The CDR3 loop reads CASSLGGSNQPQHF. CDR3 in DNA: TGTGCCAGCAGCCTGGGTGGAAGCAATCAGCCCCAGCATTTT.

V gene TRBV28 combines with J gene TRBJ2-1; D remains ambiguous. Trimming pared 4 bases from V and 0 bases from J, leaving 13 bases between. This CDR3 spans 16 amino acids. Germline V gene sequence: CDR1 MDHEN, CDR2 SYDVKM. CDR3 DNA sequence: TGTGCCAGCAGTTCCCGGGTCTCAGGCTCCTACAATGAGCAGTTCTTC. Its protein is CASSSRVSGSYNEQFF.

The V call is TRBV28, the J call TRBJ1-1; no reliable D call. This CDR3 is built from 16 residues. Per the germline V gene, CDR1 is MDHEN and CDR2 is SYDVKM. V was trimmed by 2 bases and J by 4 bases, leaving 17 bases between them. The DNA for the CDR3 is TGTGCCAGCAGTTTAGAATCTCAGTCCAGGTCCACTGAAGCTTTCTTT. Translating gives CASSLESQSRSTEAFF.

The CDR3 sequence is CAWSRHGGTSYNEQFF. CDR3 nucleotide sequence: TGTGCCTGGAGTCGTCATGGCGGGACCTCCTACAATGAGCAGTTCTTC. The V and J genes are TRBV30 and TRBJ2-1; tentative D call: TRBD2 (6 bases). This CDR3 region has 16 residues. CDR1 and CDR2 from the germline V gene are GTSNPN and SVGIG (reference sequence). Trimming left V 2 bases short and J 0 bases short, with 14 bases between.

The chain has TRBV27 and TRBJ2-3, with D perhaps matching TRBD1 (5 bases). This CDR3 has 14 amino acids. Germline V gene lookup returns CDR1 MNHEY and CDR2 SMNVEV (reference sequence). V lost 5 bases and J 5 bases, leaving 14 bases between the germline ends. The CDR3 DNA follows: TGTGCCAGCAGTGTCCAGGGTACCCAAGATACGCAGTATTTT. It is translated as CASSVQGTQDTQYF.

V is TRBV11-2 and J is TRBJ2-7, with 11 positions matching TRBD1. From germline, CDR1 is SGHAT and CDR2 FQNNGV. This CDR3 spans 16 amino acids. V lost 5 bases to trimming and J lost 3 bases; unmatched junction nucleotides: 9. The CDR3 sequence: CASSPRTGGIFYEQYF. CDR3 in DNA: TGTGCCAGCAGCCCCCGGACAGGGGGCATTTTCTACGAGCAGTACTTC.

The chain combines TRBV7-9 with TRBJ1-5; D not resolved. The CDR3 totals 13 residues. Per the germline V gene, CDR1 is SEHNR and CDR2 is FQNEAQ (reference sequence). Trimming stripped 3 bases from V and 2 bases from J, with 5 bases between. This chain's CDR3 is CASSFTGNQPQHF. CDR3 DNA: TGTGCCAGCAGCTTCACGGGCAATCAGCCCCAGCATTTT.

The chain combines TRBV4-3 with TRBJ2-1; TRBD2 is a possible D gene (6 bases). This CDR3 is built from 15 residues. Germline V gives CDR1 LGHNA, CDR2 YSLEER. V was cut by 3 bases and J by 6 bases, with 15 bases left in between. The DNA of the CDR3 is TGCGCCAGCAGCCAGTCTAGCGAGGCCCCCAATGAGCAGTTCTTC. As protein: CASSQSSEAPNEQFF.

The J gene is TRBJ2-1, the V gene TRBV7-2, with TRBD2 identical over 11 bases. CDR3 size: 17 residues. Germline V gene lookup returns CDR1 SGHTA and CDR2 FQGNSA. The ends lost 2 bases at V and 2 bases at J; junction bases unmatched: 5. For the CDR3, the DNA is TGTGCCAGCAGCTTATCGGGGACTAGCGGTACCTACAATGAGCAGTTCTTC. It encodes CASSLSGTSGTYNEQFF. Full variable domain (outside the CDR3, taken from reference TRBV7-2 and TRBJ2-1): GAGVSQSPSNKVTEKGKDVELRCDPISGHTALYWYRQSLGQGLEFLIYFQGNSAPDKSGLPSDRFSAERTGGSVSTLTIQRTQQEDSAVYLCASSLSGTSGTYNEQFFGPGTRLTVL.

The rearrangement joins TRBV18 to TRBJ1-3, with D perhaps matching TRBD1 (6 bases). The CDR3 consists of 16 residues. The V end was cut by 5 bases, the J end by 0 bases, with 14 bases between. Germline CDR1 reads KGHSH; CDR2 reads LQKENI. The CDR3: CASSRGQLSSGNTIYF. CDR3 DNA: TGTGCCAGCTCAAGAGGACAGCTGTCCTCTGGAAACACCATATATTTT.

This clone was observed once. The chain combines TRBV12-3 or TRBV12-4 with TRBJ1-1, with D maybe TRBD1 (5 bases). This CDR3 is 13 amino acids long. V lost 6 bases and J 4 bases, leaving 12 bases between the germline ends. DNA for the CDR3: TGTGCCAGCAGCTTGCAGGGTTCCACTGAAGCTTTCTTT. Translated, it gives CASSLQGSTEAFF.

CDR3 residues: CASSMAGAGPGELFF. Here the CDR3 DNA reads TGCGCCAGCAGCATGGCGGGGGCAGGCCCCGGGGAGCTGTTTTTT. The chain carries TRBV5-1 and TRBJ2-2, with D tentatively TRBD2 (7 bases). The CDR3 runs 15 residues. Per the germline V gene, CDR1 is SGHRS and CDR2 is YFSETQ. Trimming removed 4 bases from V and 6 bases from J, with 16 bases in between.

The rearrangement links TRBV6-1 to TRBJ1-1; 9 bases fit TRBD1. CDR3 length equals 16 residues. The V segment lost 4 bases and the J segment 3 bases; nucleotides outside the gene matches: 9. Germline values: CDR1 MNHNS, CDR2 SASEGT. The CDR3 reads CASSAGQGISYTEAFF. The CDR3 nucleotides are TGTGCCAGCAGTGCCGGACAGGGGATTTCTTACACTGAAGCTTTCTTT.

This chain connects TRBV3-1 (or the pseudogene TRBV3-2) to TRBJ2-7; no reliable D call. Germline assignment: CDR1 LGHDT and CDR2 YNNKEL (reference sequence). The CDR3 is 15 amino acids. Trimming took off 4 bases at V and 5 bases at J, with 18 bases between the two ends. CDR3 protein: CASSLRTSLGNEQYF. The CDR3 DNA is TGTGCCAGCAGCCTACGGACCTCCTTGGGGAACGAGCAGTACTTC.

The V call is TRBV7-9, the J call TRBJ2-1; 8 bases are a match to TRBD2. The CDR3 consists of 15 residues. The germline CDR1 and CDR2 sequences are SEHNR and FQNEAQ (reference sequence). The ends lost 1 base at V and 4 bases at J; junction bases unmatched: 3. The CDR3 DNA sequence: TGTGCCAGCAGCTTAGTACTAGCGGATTACAATGAGCAGTTCTTC. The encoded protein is CASSLVLADYNEQFF.

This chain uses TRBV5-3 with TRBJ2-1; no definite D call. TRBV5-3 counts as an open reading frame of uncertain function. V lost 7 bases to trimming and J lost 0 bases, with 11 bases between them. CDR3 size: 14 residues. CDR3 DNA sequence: TGTGCCAGATATCCACAGAGCTCCTACAATGAGCAGTTCTTC. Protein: CARYPQSSYNEQFF.

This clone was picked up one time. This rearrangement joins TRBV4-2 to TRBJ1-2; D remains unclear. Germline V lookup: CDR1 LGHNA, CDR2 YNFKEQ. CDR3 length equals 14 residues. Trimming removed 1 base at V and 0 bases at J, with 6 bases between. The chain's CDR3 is CASSQVTPNYGYTF. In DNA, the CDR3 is TGTGCCAGCAGCCAAGTCACCCCTAACTATGGCTACACCTTC.

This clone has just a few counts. The CDR3 here is CAISELAGESSAYNEQFF. Here the CDR3 DNA reads TGTGCCATCAGTGAGCTAGCGGGAGAATCCTCCGCCTACAATGAGCAGTTCTTC. The V gene is TRBV10-3, the J gene TRBJ2-1, with TRBD2 identical over 10 bases. Germline V CDR1 and CDR2: ENHRY, SYGVKD. After removal of 2 bases from V and 2 bases from J, the junction contained 9 bases not matched to a gene. The length of the CDR3 is 18 residues.

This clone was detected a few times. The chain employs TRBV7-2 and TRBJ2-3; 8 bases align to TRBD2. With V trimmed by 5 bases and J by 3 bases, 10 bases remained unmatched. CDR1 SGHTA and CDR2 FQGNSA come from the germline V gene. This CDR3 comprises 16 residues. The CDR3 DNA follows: TGTGCCAGCAGCCACGGGGGGGAGGGCGAAACAGATACGCAGTATTTT. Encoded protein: CASSHGGEGETDTQYF.

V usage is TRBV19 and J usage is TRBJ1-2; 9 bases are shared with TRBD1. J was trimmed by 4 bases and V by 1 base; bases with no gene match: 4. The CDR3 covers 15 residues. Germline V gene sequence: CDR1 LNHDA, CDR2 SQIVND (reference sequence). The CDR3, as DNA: TGTGCCAGTAGTATAGGGGGACAGGGTTTCTATGGCTACACCTTC. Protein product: CASSIGGQGFYGYTF.

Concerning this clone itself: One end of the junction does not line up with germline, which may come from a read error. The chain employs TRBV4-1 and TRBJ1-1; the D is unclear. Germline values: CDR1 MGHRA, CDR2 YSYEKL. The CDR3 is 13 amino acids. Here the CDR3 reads CASSSTNDREEIF. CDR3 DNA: TGCGCCAGCAGCTCGACAAACGATAGGGAAGAAATCTTT.

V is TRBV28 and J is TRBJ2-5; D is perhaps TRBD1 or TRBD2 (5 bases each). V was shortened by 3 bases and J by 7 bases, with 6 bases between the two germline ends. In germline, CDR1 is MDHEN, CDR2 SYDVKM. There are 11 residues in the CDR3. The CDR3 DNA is TGTGCCAGCAGTTTTGGGGGGACCCAGTACTTC. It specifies CASSFGGTQYF.

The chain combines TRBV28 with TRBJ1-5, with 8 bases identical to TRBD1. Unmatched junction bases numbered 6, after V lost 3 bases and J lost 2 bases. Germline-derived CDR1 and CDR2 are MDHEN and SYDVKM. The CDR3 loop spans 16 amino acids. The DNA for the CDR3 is TGTGCCAGCAGTTTCTATTTACAGGGGGGCAATCAGCCCCAGCATTTT. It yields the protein CASSFYLQGGNQPQHF.

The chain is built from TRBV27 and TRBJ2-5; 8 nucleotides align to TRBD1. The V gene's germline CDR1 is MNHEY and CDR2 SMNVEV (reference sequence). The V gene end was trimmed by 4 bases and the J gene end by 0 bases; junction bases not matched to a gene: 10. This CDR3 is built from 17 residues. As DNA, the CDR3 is TGTGCCAGCAGTTCTCCCAGACAGGGGTCTTACCAAGAGACCCAGTACTTC. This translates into CASSSPRQGSYQETQYF.

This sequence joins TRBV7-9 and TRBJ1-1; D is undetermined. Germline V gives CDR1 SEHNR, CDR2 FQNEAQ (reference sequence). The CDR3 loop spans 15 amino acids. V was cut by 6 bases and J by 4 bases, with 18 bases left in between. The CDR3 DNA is TGTGCCAGCAGTTTCCTCGGGTCGTTAGCCACTGAAGCTTTCTTT. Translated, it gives CASSFLGSLATEAFF.

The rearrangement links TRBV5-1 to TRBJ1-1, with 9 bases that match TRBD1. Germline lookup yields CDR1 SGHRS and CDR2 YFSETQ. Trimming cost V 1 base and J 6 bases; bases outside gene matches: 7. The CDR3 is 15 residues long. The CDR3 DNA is TGCGCCAGCAGCTTGTCGGGACAGGGAAGGTCTGAAGCTTTCTTT. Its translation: CASSLSGQGRSEAFF.

For the CDR3, the DNA is TGTGCCAGCAGTTCGCAACTAGTCAAAGGGCCGAAGAGCTCCTACAATGAGCAGTTCTTC. This codes for CASSSQLVKGPKSSYNEQFF. The genes are TRBV27 and TRBJ2-1, with D possibly TRBD2 on 5 matching bases. Trimming cost V 4 bases and J 0 bases, with 25 bases left between them. The CDR3 extends over 20 amino acids. Germline loops: CDR1 MNHEY, CDR2 SMNVEV (reference sequence).

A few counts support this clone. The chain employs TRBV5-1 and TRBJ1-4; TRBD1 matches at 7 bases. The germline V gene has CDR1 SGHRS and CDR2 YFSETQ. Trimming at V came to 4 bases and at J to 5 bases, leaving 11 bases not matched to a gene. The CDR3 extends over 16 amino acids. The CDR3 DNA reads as TGCGCCAGCAGCCTGACGCCGGGACAGTTAAATGAAAAACTGTTTTTT. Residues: CASSLTPGQLNEKLFF.

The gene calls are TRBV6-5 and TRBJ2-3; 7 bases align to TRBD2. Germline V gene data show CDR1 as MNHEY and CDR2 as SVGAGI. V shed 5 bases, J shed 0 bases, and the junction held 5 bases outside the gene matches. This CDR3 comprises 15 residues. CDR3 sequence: CASSLNSGSTDTQYF. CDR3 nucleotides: TGTGCCAGCAGTCTTAATAGCGGGAGCACAGATACGCAGTATTTT.